One sample yielded the 26 T cell receptor beta chains listed below, sequenced in a study of cytomegalovirus exposure and HLA in healthy donors. A multiplex PCR was run with 60 Vbeta primers and 13 Jbeta primers. TCRdb's table, derived via immunoSEQ multiplex PCR, lists solely in-frame clones and lacks some. Of 150,000 to 250,000 clones in the sample, just over 75% were seen once. Sequencing was done on a sample of PBMCs. The receptor source for this set is a man aged 30 to 39 in good health and CMV-seronegative.

This clone was seen once. The J gene is TRBJ2-5, the V gene TRBV30, with D possibly TRBD2 on 6 matching bases. The CDR3 has 13 residues. V was clipped by 2 bases and J by 5 bases, with 12 bases between them. Per germline, CDR1 GTSNPN and CDR2 SVGIG (reference sequence). This chain's CDR3 is CAWSPRSGETQYF. For the CDR3, the DNA is TGTGCCTGGAGTCCCCGGAGCGGGGAGACCCAGTACTTC.

The chain is built from TRBV4-1 and TRBJ2-2; D remains unclear. The CDR3 is 15 residues long. V was shortened by 0 bases and J by 6 bases, with 11 bases between the two germline ends. CDR1 is MGHRA and CDR2 is YSYEKL in the germline V gene. The CDR3 is CASSQDMGLAGELFF. For the CDR3, the DNA is TGCGCCAGCAGCCAAGATATGGGCCTCGCCGGGGAGCTGTTTTTT.

V usage is TRBV27 and J usage is TRBJ2-1, with TRBD2 identical over 10 bases. The CDR3 is 14 residues long. Germline values: CDR1 MNHEY, CDR2 SMNVEV (reference sequence). V was clipped by 4 bases and J by 6 bases; unmatched bases: 3. CDR3 sequence reads: CASSWTSGSNEQFF. CDR3 nucleotide sequence: TGTGCCAGCAGTTGGACTAGCGGATCCAATGAGCAGTTCTTC.

The rearrangement uses TRBV14 and TRBJ2-1; weak D call: TRBD2 (6 bases). Germline V CDR1 and CDR2: SGHDN, FVKESK. The CDR3 consists of 18 residues. V was cut by 1 base and J by 0 bases, with 16 bases left in between. The CDR3 bases are TGTGCCAGCAGCCAAGGGGGATCGGGACTGAGCTCCTACAATGAGCAGTTCTTC. Translated: CASSQGGSGLSSYNEQFF.

The gene calls are TRBV19 and TRBJ1-5; the match to TRBD1 covers 9 bases. The CDR3 extends over 16 amino acids. V was clipped by 6 bases and J by 3 bases; unmatched bases: 9. The V gene's germline CDR1 is LNHDA and CDR2 SQIVND (reference sequence). This CDR3 is CASRPIGTGPNQPQHF. In DNA form, the CDR3 reads TGTGCCAGTAGACCCATAGGGACAGGGCCCAATCAGCCCCAGCATTTT.

The chain recombines TRBV10-1 with TRBJ2-1, with 7 nucleotides matching TRBD2. The CDR3 runs to 16 residues. Per germline, CDR1 WNHNN and CDR2 SYGVQD (reference sequence). V lost 5 bases to trimming and J lost 2 bases; unmatched junction nucleotides: 9. The CDR3 nucleotides read TGCGCCAGCAGTCCGGATGGGCGGGAGACCTACAATGAGCAGTTCTTC. It translates to CASSPDGRETYNEQFF.

This clone was counted between two and nine times. The J gene is TRBJ1-1, the V gene TRBV7-3, with D unclear. In germline, CDR1 is SGHTA, CDR2 FQGTGA. Between the trimmed V and J ends, which lost 5 bases and 5 bases, there was a span of 15 bases. This CDR3 is 14 amino acids long. The CDR3 spells CASSPSPESTEAFF. CDR3 bases: TGTGCCAGCAGCCCGAGCCCCGAGAGTACTGAAGCTTTCTTT.

This chain uses TRBV4-2 with TRBJ2-1; D remains unclear. The germline CDR1 and CDR2 sequences are LGHNA and YNFKEQ. The V end lost 0 bases, the J end lost 4 bases, and 16 bases lay between the germline ends. The CDR3 contains 17 residues. The CDR3 nucleotides are TGTGCCAGCAGCCAAGATATCCGCGCGGTTCTATACAATGAGCAGTTCTTC. Translated, it gives CASSQDIRAVLYNEQFF.

The chain is built from TRBV5-1 and TRBJ2-2, with D possibly being TRBD2 (6 bases). Trimming took 4 bases from V and 3 from J, leaving 19 bases between them. The germline CDR1 and CDR2 sequences are SGHRS and YFSETQ. The CDR3 runs 17 residues. CDR3 in amino acids: CASSLISDTSYTGELFF. The DNA of the CDR3 is TGCGCCAGCAGCCTCATATCTGACACTAGCTACACCGGGGAGCTGTTTTTT.

The chain has TRBV6-5 and TRBJ1-2, with TRBD1 matching 11 bases. The germline gives CDR1 MNHEY, CDR2 SVGAGI. CDR3 size: 16 residues. V trimming: 2 bases; J trimming: 0 bases; junction bases outside the gene matches: 2. DNA of the CDR3: TGTGCCAGCAGTTACCGGGACAGGGGGACTAACTATGGCTACACCTTC. It codes for CASSYRDRGTNYGYTF.

The gene calls are TRBV7-9 and TRBJ2-1, with no clear D. Per germline, CDR1 SEHNR and CDR2 FQNEAQ (reference sequence). Deletions cut 3 bases from V and 5 bases from J, with 11 bases between. The CDR3 has 14 residues. CDR3 in DNA: TGTGCCAGCAGCTTTTCACGGAGAAACAATGAGCAGTTCTTC. It codes for CASSFSRRNNEQFF.

This clone was observed once. J is TRBJ1-4 and V is TRBV11-2; tentatively, D is TRBD1 (6 bases). This CDR3 contains 16 residues. Germline V gives CDR1 SGHAT, CDR2 FQNNGV. Trimming took off 2 bases at V and 0 bases at J, with 10 bases between the two ends. The CDR3 here is CASSLSRTATNEKLFF. CDR3 sequence (DNA): TGTGCCAGCAGCTTATCCCGGACAGCAACTAATGAAAAACTGTTTTTT.

The gene calls are TRBV9 and TRBJ2-7; 9 bases are a match to TRBD1. Germline assignment: CDR1 SGDLS and CDR2 YYNGEE. J was trimmed by 5 bases and V by 3 bases; bases with no gene match: 6. CDR3 size: 14 residues. The CDR3 region is CASSGPGQGHEQYF. The CDR3 DNA reads TGTGCCAGCAGCGGGCCGGGACAGGGTCACGAGCAGTACTTC. Supplemented by reference TRBV9 and TRBJ2-7, the full variable domain reads DSGVTQTPKHLITATGQRVTLRCSPRSGDLSVYWYQQSLDQGLQFLIQYYNGEERAKGNILERFSAQQFPDLHSELNLSSLELGDSALYFCASSGPGQGHEQYFGPGTRLTVT.

This clone was recorded only once. The CDR3 does not close with the conserved phenylalanine or tryptophan, likely indicating a read error. J is TRBJ1-1 and V is TRBV10-2; a weak D match, TRBD1 (5 bases). The CDR3 totals 15 residues. Germline V gene sequence: CDR1 WSHSY, CDR2 SAAADI. V gave up 8 bases and J gave up 0 bases, with 16 bases separating them. The chain's CDR3 is CASGDFRGLNTEAFL. The CDR3 DNA reads TGCGCCAGCGGCGACTTTAGGGGACTGAACACTGAAGCTTTCCTT.

V is TRBV10-2 and J is TRBJ1-1; a weak D match, TRBD1 (5 bases). Trimming shortened V by 8 bases and J by 1 base, and 11 bases separated the two germline ends. The CDR3 sequence is 13 residues long. Germline lookup yields CDR1 WSHSY and CDR2 SAAADI. The CDR3 spells CASEGLSNTEAFF. In DNA form, the CDR3 reads TGCGCCAGCGAGGGACTCTCGAACACTGAAGCTTTCTTT.

The chain is built from TRBV4-1 and TRBJ1-1; TRBD1 might be the D (6 bases). The CDR3 is 15 residues long. V was cut by 1 base and J by 1 base, with 10 bases left in between. Germline V gene sequence: CDR1 MGHRA, CDR2 YSYEKL. In nucleotides, the CDR3 is TGCGCCAGCAGCCAAGGGGGGCAGGGGAACACTGAAGCTTTCTTT. This sequence encodes CASSQGGQGNTEAFF.

The chain uses TRBV7-9 and TRBJ2-7; weak D call: TRBD2 (6 bases). Trimming shortened V by 5 bases and J by 4 bases, and 15 bases separated the two germline ends. In germline, CDR1 is SEHNR, CDR2 FQNEAQ (reference sequence). This CDR3 is 14 amino acids long. The CDR3 sequence is CASSAGSREYEQYF. Written as DNA, the CDR3 is TGTGCCAGCAGCGCCGGGAGTAGGGAATACGAGCAGTACTTC.

The DNA of the CDR3 is TGTGCCATCAACTATGACAGGGGGTCGGTTGAGCAGTTCTTC. Its translation is CAINYDRGSVEQFF. The chain links TRBV10-3 to TRBJ2-1; 9 bases fit TRBD1. The J segment lost 9 bases and the V segment lost 7 bases, leaving 10 bases of the junction unmatched. Germline V gene lookup returns CDR1 ENHRY and CDR2 SYGVKD. The CDR3 loop spans 14 amino acids.

The chain links TRBV7-3 to TRBJ2-1, with 15 bases aligning to TRBD2. Trimming took 5 bases from V and 0 from J; bases not matched to a gene: 5. Per the germline V gene, CDR1 is SGHTA and CDR2 is FQGTGA. This CDR3 is built from 18 residues. The CDR3 sequence is CASSPGLAGGSSYNEQFF. The CDR3 DNA is TGTGCCAGCAGCCCGGGACTAGCGGGAGGTAGCTCCTACAATGAGCAGTTCTTC.

The sample holds a few counts of this clone. The chain is built from TRBV19 and TRBJ2-7, with D unclear. Germline V CDR1 and CDR2: LNHDA, SQIVND (reference sequence). V was clipped by 5 bases and J by 2 bases, with 13 bases between them. The CDR3 is 14 residues long. CDR3 DNA sequence: TGTGCCAGTAGTTTGGCAGGAAGAACCTACGAGCAGTACTTC. Translated, it gives CASSLAGRTYEQYF.

The V and J genes are TRBV27 and TRBJ2-3; D is possibly TRBD2 (7 bases). V was clipped by 3 bases and J by 4 bases, with 17 bases between them. Germline-derived CDR1 and CDR2 are MNHEY and SMNVEV (reference sequence). This CDR3 contains 16 residues. The CDR3 region has the DNA TGTGCCAGCAGTTTTCTAGATCCGGGGGGCGCAGATACGCAGTATTTT. It codes for CASSFLDPGGADTQYF.

The chain uses TRBV5-1 and TRBJ2-4, with D possibly TRBD2 on 5 matching bases. This CDR3 is built from 13 residues. Germline loops: CDR1 SGHRS, CDR2 YFSETQ. V lost 1 base, J lost 9 bases, and 11 bases lay in between. CDR3 nucleotides: TGCGCCAGCAGCTTGACAGCAGGAGGCATTCAGTACTTC. It codes for CASSLTAGGIQYF.

Only one count was recorded for this clone. The chain carries TRBV18 and TRBJ2-3; 8 bases map to TRBD1. The germline gives CDR1 KGHSH, CDR2 LQKENI. The V segment lost 0 bases and the J segment 5 bases; nucleotides outside the gene matches: 7. This CDR3 region has 16 residues. This CDR3 reads CASSPPAGGFIDTQYF. The CDR3 DNA sequence: TGTGCCAGCTCACCACCGGCAGGGGGCTTCATAGATACGCAGTATTTT.

V gene TRBV12-5 combines with J gene TRBJ1-2; no definite D call. V gave up 8 bases and J gave up 2 bases, with 6 bases separating them. The CDR3 sequence is 11 residues long. CDR1 and CDR2 (germline): LGHNT, FRNRAP. CDR3 sequence reads: CASLENYGYTF. In nucleotides, the CDR3 is TGTGCTAGTCTGGAGAACTATGGCTACACCTTC. Using reference TRBV12-5 and TRBJ1-2 for the parts outside the CDR3, the full variable domain is DARVTQTPRHKVTEMGQEVTMRCQPILGHNTVFWYRQTMMQGLELLAYFRNRAPLDDSGMPKDRFSAEMPDATLATLKIQPSEPRDSAVYFCASLENYGYTFGSGTRLTVV.

CDR3: CASRAPNQPQHF. DNA for the CDR3: TGTGCCAGCAGGGCCCCCAATCAGCCCCAGCATTTT. The J gene is TRBJ1-5, the V gene TRBV6-1; D unclear. Trimming stripped 6 bases from V and 3 bases from J, with 6 bases between. In germline, CDR1 is MNHNS, CDR2 SASEGT. This CDR3 is built from 12 residues.

The genes are TRBV7-3 and TRBJ1-1; weak D call: TRBD1 (5 bases). With 6 bases removed from V and 1 base from J, the gap between germline ends came to 12 bases. Germline V gene sequence: CDR1 SGHTA, CDR2 FQGTGA. The CDR3 contains 14 residues. The CDR3 sequence: CASSKTGPNTEAFF. CDR3 bases: TGTGCCAGCAGTAAAACAGGACCGAACACTGAAGCTTTCTTT. Using reference TRBV7-3 and TRBJ1-1 for the parts outside the CDR3, the full variable domain is GAGVSQTPSNKVTEKGKYVELRCDPISGHTALYWYRQSLGQGPEFLIYFQGTGAADDSGLPNDRFFAVRPEGSVSTLKIQRTERGDSAVYLCASSKTGPNTEAFFGQGTRLTVV.